This T cell receptor (beta chain) emerged from a study of blood T cell repertoires in COVID-19. Study context: Spain, Italy and the United States supplied samples that represented acute and convalescent COVID-19. T cells, B-cell-depleted T cells, or PBMCs supplied cDNA or gDNA.

This clone has just a few counts. Repertoires were generated with immunoSEQ multiplex PCR, while TCRdb's copy carries only in-frame clones and drops some. The table lists approximately 97,000 clones, approximately 90% of them singletons. The CDR3 is 16 residues long. The V gene end was trimmed by 1 base and the J gene end by 5 bases; junction bases not matched to a gene: 7. CDR1 and CDR2 from the germline V gene are SGHAT and FQNNGV. This clonotype originated in a woman in her forties or fifties with COVID-19, enrolled during active disease. Sequencing used peripheral blood. The chain combines TRBV11-2 with TRBJ2-3, with 9 bases aligning to TRBD2. The CDR3 here is CASSLAAGGPVDTQYF. CDR3 nucleotide sequence: TGTGCCAGCAGCTTAGCGGCGGGGGGGCCGGTAGATACGCAGTATTTT.